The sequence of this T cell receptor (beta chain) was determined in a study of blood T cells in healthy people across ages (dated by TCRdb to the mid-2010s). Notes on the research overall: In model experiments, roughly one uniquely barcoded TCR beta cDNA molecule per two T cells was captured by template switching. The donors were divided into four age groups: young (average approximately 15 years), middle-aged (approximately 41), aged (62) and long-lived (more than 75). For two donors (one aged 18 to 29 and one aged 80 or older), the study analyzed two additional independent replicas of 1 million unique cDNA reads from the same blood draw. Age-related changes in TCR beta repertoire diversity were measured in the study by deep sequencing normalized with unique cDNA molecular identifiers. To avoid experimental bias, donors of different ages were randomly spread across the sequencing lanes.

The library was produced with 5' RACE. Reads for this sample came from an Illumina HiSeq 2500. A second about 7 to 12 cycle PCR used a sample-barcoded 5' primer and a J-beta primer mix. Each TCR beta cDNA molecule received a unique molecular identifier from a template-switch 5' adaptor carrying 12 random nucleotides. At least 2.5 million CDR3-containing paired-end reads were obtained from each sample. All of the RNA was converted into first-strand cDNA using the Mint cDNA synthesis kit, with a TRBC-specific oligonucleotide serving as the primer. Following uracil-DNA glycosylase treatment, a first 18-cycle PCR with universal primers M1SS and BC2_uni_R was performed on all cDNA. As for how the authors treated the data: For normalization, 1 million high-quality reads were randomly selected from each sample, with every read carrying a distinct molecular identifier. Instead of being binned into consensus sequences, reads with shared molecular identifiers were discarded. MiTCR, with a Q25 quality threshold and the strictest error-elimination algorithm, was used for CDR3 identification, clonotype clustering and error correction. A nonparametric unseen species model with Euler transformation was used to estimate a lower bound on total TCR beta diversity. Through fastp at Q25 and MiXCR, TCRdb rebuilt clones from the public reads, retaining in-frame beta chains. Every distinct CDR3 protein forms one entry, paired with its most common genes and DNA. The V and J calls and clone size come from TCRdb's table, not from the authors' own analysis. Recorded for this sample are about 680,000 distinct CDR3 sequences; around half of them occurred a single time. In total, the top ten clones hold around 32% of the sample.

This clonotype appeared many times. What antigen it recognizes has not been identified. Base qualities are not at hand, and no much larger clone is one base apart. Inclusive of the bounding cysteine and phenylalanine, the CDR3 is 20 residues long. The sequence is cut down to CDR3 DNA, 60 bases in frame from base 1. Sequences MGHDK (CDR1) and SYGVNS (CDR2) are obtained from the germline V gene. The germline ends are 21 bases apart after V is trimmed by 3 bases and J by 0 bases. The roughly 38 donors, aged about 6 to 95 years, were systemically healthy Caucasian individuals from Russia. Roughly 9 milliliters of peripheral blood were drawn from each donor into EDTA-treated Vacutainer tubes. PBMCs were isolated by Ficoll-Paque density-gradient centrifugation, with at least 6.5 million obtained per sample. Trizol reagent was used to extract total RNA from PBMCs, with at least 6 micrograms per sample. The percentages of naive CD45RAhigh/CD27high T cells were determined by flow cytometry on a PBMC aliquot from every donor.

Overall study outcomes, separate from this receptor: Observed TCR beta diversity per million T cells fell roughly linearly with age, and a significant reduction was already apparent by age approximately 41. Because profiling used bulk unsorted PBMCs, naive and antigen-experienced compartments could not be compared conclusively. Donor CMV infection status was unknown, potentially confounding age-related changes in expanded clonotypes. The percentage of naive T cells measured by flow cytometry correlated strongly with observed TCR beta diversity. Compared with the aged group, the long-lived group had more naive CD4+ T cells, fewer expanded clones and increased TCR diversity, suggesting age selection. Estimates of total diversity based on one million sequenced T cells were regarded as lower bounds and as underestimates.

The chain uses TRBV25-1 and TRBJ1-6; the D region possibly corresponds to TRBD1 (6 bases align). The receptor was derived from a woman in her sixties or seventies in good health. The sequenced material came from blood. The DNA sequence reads TGTGCCAGCAGTGAGCCCCCGGGACAAACCTTAAGCTCCTATAATTCACCCCTCCACTTT. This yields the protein CASSEPPGQTLSSYNSPLHF.